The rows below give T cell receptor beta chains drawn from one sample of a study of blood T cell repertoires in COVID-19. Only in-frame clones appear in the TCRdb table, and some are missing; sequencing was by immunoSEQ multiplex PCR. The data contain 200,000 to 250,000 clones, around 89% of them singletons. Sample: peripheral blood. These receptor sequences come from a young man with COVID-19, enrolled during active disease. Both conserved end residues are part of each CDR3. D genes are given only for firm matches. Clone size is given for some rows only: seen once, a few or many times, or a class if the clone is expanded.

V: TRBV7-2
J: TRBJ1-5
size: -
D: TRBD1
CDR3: CASSSDRNQPQHF

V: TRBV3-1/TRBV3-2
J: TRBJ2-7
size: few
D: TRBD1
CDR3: CASSQDWTGREQYF

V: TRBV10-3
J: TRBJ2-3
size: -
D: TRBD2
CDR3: CAISATSGDTQYF

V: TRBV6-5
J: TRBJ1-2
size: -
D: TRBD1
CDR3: CASSLGQAYGYTF

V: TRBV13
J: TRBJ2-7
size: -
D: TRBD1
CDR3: CASSDRDRDPLEQYF

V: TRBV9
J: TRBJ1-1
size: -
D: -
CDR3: CASSVVTGNTEAFF

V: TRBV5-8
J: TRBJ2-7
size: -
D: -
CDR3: CASSLDGFSYEQYF

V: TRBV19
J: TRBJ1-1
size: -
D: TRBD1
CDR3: CASRGTGVPEAFF

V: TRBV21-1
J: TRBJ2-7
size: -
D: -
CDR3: CASSKAGGEDEQYF

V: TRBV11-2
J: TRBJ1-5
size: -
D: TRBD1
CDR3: CASSLMTGNSNQPQHF

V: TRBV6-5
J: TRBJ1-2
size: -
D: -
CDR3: CASSSQTGPYGYTF

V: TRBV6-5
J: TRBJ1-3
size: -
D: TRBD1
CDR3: CASSIQGVAGNTIYF

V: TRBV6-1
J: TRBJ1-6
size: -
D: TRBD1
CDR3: CASSEPRDRPRDNSPLHF

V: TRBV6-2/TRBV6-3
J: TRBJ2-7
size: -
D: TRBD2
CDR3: CASSPGWREGQYEQYF

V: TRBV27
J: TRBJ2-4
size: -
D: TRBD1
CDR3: CASRGQGIAKNIQYF

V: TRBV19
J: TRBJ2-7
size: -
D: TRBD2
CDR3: CASGGTTYEQYF

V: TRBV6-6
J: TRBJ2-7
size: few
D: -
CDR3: CASKSQQLSYEQYF

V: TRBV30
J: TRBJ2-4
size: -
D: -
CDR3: CAWSADRAKNIQYF

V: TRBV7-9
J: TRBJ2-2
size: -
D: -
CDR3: CASSLEVFRQPGELFF

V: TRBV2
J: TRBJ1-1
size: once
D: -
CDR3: CASSRQVEAFF

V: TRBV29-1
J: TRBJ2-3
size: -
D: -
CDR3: CSSRGRGGDTQYF

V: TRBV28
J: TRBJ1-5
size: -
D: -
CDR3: CASSLILHREESNQPQHF

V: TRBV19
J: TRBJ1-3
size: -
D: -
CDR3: CATRRVNGNTIYF

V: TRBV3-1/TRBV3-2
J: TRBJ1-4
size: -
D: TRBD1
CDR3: CASSQGTSGGEKLFF

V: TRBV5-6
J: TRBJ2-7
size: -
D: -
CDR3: CASSFVLILGRSYEQYF

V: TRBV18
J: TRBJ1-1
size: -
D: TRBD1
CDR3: CASSEGQSLGTEAFF

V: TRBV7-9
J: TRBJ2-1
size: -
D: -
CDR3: CASSEGGYPDNEQFF

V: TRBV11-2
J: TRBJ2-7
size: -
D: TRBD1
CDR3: CASSSDRFSYEQYF